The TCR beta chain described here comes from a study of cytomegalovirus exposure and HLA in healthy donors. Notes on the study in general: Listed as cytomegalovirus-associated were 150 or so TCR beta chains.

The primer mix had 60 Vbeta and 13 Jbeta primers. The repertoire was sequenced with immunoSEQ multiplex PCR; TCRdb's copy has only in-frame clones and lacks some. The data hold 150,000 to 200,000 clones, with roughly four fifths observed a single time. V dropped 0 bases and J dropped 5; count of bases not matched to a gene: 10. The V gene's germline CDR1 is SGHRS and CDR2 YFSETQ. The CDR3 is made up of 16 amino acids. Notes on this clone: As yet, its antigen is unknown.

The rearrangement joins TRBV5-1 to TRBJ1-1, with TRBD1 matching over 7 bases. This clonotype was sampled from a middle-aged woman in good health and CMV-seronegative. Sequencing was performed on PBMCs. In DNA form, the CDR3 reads TGCGCCAGCAGCTTGGGACAGGGCATCGAGGGAACTGAAGCTTTCTTT. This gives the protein CASSLGQGIEGTEAFF.